This paragraph covers one TCR beta chain sequence. These data belong to a study of CD8 T cells in ankylosing spondylitis. In making TCR beta libraries, quantitative 5'-RACE with molecular barcodes was used. TCRdb called the 5' RACE reads again in MiXCR, with one record for every CDR3 protein. This table has about 150,000 distinct CDR3 sequences, under 55% appearing once. The germline V gene has CDR1 SGHRS and CDR2 YFSETQ. CDR3 length equals 17 residues. V lost 1 base and J lost 3, with 16 bases in between. The chain links TRBV5-1 to TRBJ2-2; D not certain. What was sequenced was synovial fluid, either unsorted or a sorted T cell fraction (not recorded which). The origin of this receptor is a male donor with ankylosing spondylitis. The CDR3 protein is CASSLNRHPSYTGELFF. The CDR3 coding sequence is TGCGCCAGCAGCTTGAATCGGCACCCCTCTTACACCGGGGAGCTGTTTTTT.